This T cell receptor beta chain was identified during a study of lymphopenia after photon versus proton radiotherapy. Study conclusions and caveats: Only patients who died were analyzed for survival; proton advantage is unproven. After lymphocyte nadir, photon-treated repertoires showed oligoclonal expansion, especially CD8+ Temra. In patients who died, overall survival fell as post-nadir TCR diversity dropped more. Proton therapy kept repertoires fairly stable, unlike photons, which gained effector/memory cells.

Using immunoSEQ multiplex PCR, the repertoire was profiled, and TCRdb retains in-frame clones only, with some absent. The data hold around 16,000 clones, with 70% to 90% observed a single time. In regard to this clone: The antigen is not known.

This CDR3 has 15 amino acids. The V end lost 4 bases, the J end lost 2 bases, and 11 bases lay between the germline ends. Germline CDR1 LNHNV, CDR2 YYDKDF (reference sequence). The clonotype was recovered from a woman aged 60-75 years with cholangiocarcinoma. Some clones in this sample may be carry-over from other donors' samples. Sequencing used peripheral blood, obtained from a patient treated with proton-based radiotherapy. The gene calls are TRBV15 and TRBJ2-2, with a possible D match to TRBD1 (5 bases). The CDR3 sequence: CATSNLGVNTGELFF. The DNA of the CDR3 is TGTGCCACCAGCAATTTAGGGGTCAACACCGGGGAGCTGTTTTTT.